What follows are 24 T cell receptor beta chains derived from one specimen sequenced in a study of regulatory T cells in long-lasting Graves disease. Documented time point: newly diagnosed GD, antithyroid drugs for less than 3 months. From PBMCs, RNA was extracted and then used to make the TCR library. Investigators prepared the TCR beta libraries by applying iRepertoire HTBI primers and Arm-PCR of CDR3 regions. Via MiXCR, TCRdb re-called the multiplex PCR reads, giving one row per CDR3 protein. There are under 500,000 distinct CDR3 sequences in the sample; 15% to 20% occur only once, and around a tenth lies in the top ten. This sample also appeared in a second study, on T cells in Graves' hyperthyroidism and ophthalmopathy.

The material sequenced was peripheral blood mononuclear cells (PBMCs), taken at new diagnosis, from a patient treated with antithyroid drugs. The receptors come from a woman younger than 45 with Graves disease.

Comments on this clonotype: A read error may explain this, as a much larger clone is one base away. The chain employs TRBV6-1 and TRBJ2-7; 10 bases line up with TRBD2. The closer fit of TRBJ2-5 to the DNA end suggests the J call may be wrong. This CDR3 region has 14 residues. Germline lookup yields CDR1 MNHNS and CDR2 SASEGT. The CDR3 DNA follows: TGTGCCAACAGTGCGGGACTAGCGTCAGAGACCCAGTACTTC. Its protein is CANSAGLASETQYF.

This clonotype was detected many times. This chain uses TRBV20-1 with TRBJ2-5; the match to TRBD2 covers 10 bases. J gave up 5 bases and V 2 bases, and 5 bases lay outside the gene matches. Germline V gene data show CDR1 as DFQATT and CDR2 as SNEGSKA (reference sequence). This CDR3 has 14 residues. In nucleotides, the CDR3 is TGCAGTGCTAGAATCCTAGCGGGAGCGGAGACCCAGTACTTC. Translation: CSARILAGAETQYF.

This clonotype showed up just a few times. The rearrangement links TRBV5-1 to TRBJ2-7, with 8 bases matching TRBD1. The ends lost 4 bases at V and 2 bases at J; junction bases unmatched: 5. This CDR3 is 14 amino acids long. Germline assignment: CDR1 SGHRS and CDR2 YFSETQ. CDR3 nucleotides: TGCGCCAGCAGCCAACAGGGGGGCCCCTACGAGCAGTACTTC. Protein product: CASSQQGGPYEQYF.

This clonotype has at least ten counts. This chain joins TRBV11-3 and TRBJ2-3; 8 nucleotides align to TRBD2. CDR1 and CDR2 (germline): SGHNT, YENEEA. The CDR3 is made up of 19 amino acids. Trimming at V came to 3 bases and at J to 3 bases, leaving 17 bases not matched to a gene. As DNA, the CDR3 is TGTGCCAGCAGCTTGGGTCCCGGGAGGGCCGGTAATAGGACAGATACGCAGTATTTT. As protein: CASSLGPGRAGNRTDTQYF.

Details on this clonotype: One end of the junction varies from germline; a read error may be responsible. The gene calls are TRBV5-1 and TRBJ1-2; 7 bases fit TRBD1. CDR1 and CDR2 from the germline V gene are SGHRS and YFSETQ. The CDR3 extends over 15 amino acids. This chain's CDR3 is CASGLLGTEGGGYTF. DNA of the CDR3: TGCGCCAGCGGCTTGCTCGGGACAGAGGGAGGGGGCTACACCTTC.

As for this clonotype: This likely reflects a read error, since a far larger clone is one base away. The chain carries TRBV5-5 and TRBJ2-1; 7 bases map to TRBD2. Germline V lookup: CDR1 SGHKS, CDR2 YYEKEE (reference sequence). J was trimmed by 10 bases and V by 7 bases; bases with no gene match: 14. The CDR3 runs to 14 residues. The CDR3 nucleotides are TGTGCCAGCGTGCGGGAGTTCGGGACTCACGAGCAGTTCTTC. It codes for CASVREFGTHEQFF.

This clonotype was detected many times. This sequence joins TRBV28 and TRBJ1-2; possible D gene TRBD1, 5 bases. CDR1 and CDR2 (germline): MDHEN, SYDVKM. Trimming shortened V by 4 bases and J by 0 bases, and 18 bases separated the two germline ends. The CDR3 covers 17 residues. CDR3 DNA: TGTGCCAGCAGTTCAATTAAGGGACCGGTGGCTAACTATGGCTACACCTTC. This encodes CASSSIKGPVANYGYTF.

The V and J genes are TRBV2 and TRBJ1-6; no clear D. CDR1 is SNHLY, CDR2 FYNNEI, per germline. V gave up 6 bases and J gave up 10 bases, with 10 bases separating them. The length of the CDR3 is 12 residues. CDR3 sequence: CASSSVRSPLHF. The DNA of the CDR3 is TGTGCCAGCAGCTCGGTACGGTCACCCCTCCACTTT.

This clonotype was picked up many times. V and J are TRBV28 and TRBJ2-5, with 11 positions matching TRBD2. CDR1 and CDR2 (germline): MDHEN, SYDVKM. There are 14 residues in the CDR3. V shed 7 bases, J shed 4 bases, and the junction held 5 bases outside the gene matches. In DNA, the CDR3 is TGTGCCAGCAACTCAGGACTAGCGGGAGAGACCCAGTACTTC. Amino acids: CASNSGLAGETQYF. The complete variable domain, with remaining parts taken from reference TRBV28 and TRBJ2-5, reads DVKVTQSSRYLVKRTGEKVFLECVQDMDHENMFWYRQDPGLGLRLIYFSYDVKMKEKGDIPEGYSVSREKKERFSLILESASTNQTSMYLCASNSGLAGETQYFGPGTRLLVL.

CDR3 protein: CSASQGPLSNQPQHF. CDR3 nucleotides: TGCAGTGCTAGCCAGGGTCCACTGAGCAATCAGCCCCAGCATTTT. The V call is TRBV20-1, the J call TRBJ1-5; TRBD1 might be the D (5 bases). The CDR3 length is 15 residues. CDR1 is DFQATT, CDR2 SNEGSKA, per germline (reference sequence). V was clipped by 3 bases and J by 1 base, with 13 bases between them.

The J gene is TRBJ2-7, the V gene TRBV6-2 or TRBV6-3; D is ambiguous. Germline assignment: CDR1 MNHEY and CDR2 SVGEGT. This CDR3 is built from 12 residues. Trimming cost V 7 bases and J 3 bases, with 10 bases left between them. The CDR3 sequence: CASKAPSYEQYF. CDR3 in DNA: TGTGCCAGCAAGGCTCCCAGCTACGAGCAGTACTTC.

This clonotype was seen at least ten times. The CDR3 spells CASSLVGGRAVYNEQFF. CDR3 sequence (DNA): TGCGCCAGCAGCTTGGTTGGCGGGAGGGCCGTCTACAATGAGCAGTTCTTC. The rearrangement joins TRBV5-1 to TRBJ2-1; 9 positions match TRBD2. The CDR3 runs 17 residues. Germline V gives CDR1 SGHRS, CDR2 YFSETQ. The V gene end was trimmed by 0 bases and the J gene end by 3 bases; junction bases not matched to a gene: 7.

This clonotype was counted many times. The genes are TRBV2 and TRBJ1-2; D remains unclear. CDR1 is SNHLY and CDR2 is FYNNEI in the germline V gene. Trimming left V 1 base short and J 2 bases short, with 8 bases between. This CDR3 region has 14 residues. CDR3 sequence reads: CASSEGPRNYGYTF. CDR3 DNA sequence: TGTGCCAGCAGTGAAGGGCCAAGGAACTATGGCTACACCTTC.

This clonotype appeared many times. The V gene is TRBV3-1, the J gene TRBJ2-4; D remains ambiguous. This CDR3 region has 13 residues. The V end lost 1 base, the J end lost 5 bases, and 6 bases lay between the germline ends. The germline CDR1 and CDR2 sequences are LGHDT and YNNKEL (reference sequence). CDR3 nucleotide sequence: TGTGCCAGCAGCCAAGTGGCAGAAAACATTCAGTACTTC. Translated, it gives CASSQVAENIQYF. The complete variable domain, with remaining parts taken from reference TRBV3-1 and TRBJ2-4, reads DTAVSQTPKYLVTQMGNDKSIKCEQNLGHDTMYWYKQDSKKFLKIMFSYNNKELIINETVPNRFSPKSPDKAHLNLHINSLELGDSAVYFCASSQVAENIQYFGAGTRLSVL.

This clonotype was picked up many times. V usage is TRBV7-2 and J usage is TRBJ2-5; D perhaps matches TRBD1 (6 bases). Deletions cut 5 bases from V and 5 bases from J, with 15 bases between. This CDR3 comprises 14 residues. The V gene's germline CDR1 is SGHTA and CDR2 FQGNSA. The CDR3 sequence is CASSHRVDGETQYF. In DNA, the CDR3 is TGTGCCAGCAGCCACAGGGTGGATGGGGAGACCCAGTACTTC.

J is TRBJ2-1 and V is TRBV12-3 or TRBV12-4, with D tentatively TRBD2 (6 bases). V lost 4 bases, J lost 8 bases, and 27 bases lay in between. The length of the CDR3 is 18 residues. This CDR3 is CASSWDPGSLLIQDEQFF. The CDR3 nucleotides are TGTGCCAGCAGTTGGGACCCCGGGAGTTTGTTGATTCAGGATGAGCAGTTCTTC.

This clonotype showed up many times. This CDR3 reads CASSTSGGPTHEQFF. The CDR3, as DNA: TGTGCCAGCAGTACCAGCGGGGGACCTACGCATGAGCAGTTCTTC. The gene calls are TRBV12-3 or TRBV12-4 and TRBJ2-1, with TRBD2 matching over 8 bases. The CDR3 runs 15 residues. The V segment lost 5 bases and the J segment 8 bases; nucleotides outside the gene matches: 11.

A note on this clonotype: A read error may produce the germline difference seen at one junction end. The rearrangement uses TRBV7-2 and TRBJ2-1, with 8 bases aligning to TRBD2. Per germline, CDR1 SGHTA and CDR2 FQGNSA. The CDR3 is made up of 15 amino acids. CDR3 nucleotides: TGTGCCAGCAGCTTCCGACTAGCGTCCTACGATGAGCAGTTCTTC. Translating gives CASSFRLASYDEQFF.

This clonotype was counted at least ten times. The V and J genes are TRBV28 and TRBJ2-1; 8 bases line up with TRBD2. V lost 4 bases and J lost 4; bases outside the gene matches: 9. CDR1 is MDHEN and CDR2 is SYDVKM in the germline V gene. The CDR3 loop spans 16 amino acids. DNA of the CDR3: TGTGCCAGCAGTTCCCCAACGGGAGGGTCATACAATGAGCAGTTCTTC. Its protein is CASSSPTGGSYNEQFF.

About this clonotype itself: A much bigger clone sits one base away, suggesting this may be a read error. V gene TRBV13 combines with J gene TRBJ2-1; the D gene is possibly TRBD2 (6 bases). The CDR3 contains 16 residues. Trimming shortened V by 5 bases and J by 13 bases, and 27 bases separated the two germline ends. The germline CDR1 and CDR2 sequences are PRHDT and FYEKMQ (reference sequence). The CDR3 here is CASSVGEERVRETQFF. CDR3 nucleotide sequence: TGTGCCAGCAGCGTCGGAGAGGAGCGGGTGAGGGAGACCCAGTTCTTC.

This clonotype was counted ten times or more. CDR3 sequence reads: CASSLWPGVYTGELFF. In DNA, the CDR3 is TGTGCCAGCAGTTTATGGCCGGGAGTGTACACCGGGGAGCTGTTTTTT. This chain joins TRBV28 and TRBJ2-2; D perhaps matches TRBD2 (6 bases). Germline V CDR1 and CDR2: MDHEN, SYDVKM. The CDR3 has 16 amino acids. V was pared by 0 bases and J by 3 bases, with 11 bases between.

In its sample, this clonotype was seen many times. V and J are TRBV6-1 and TRBJ1-6; 9 nucleotides align to TRBD1. Trimming at V came to 8 bases and at J to 0 bases, leaving 2 bases not matched to a gene. The CDR3 runs to 15 residues. Germline V CDR1 and CDR2: MNHNS, SASEGT. CDR3 region: CASETGGSYNSPLHF. The CDR3 DNA sequence: TGTGCCAGCGAGACAGGGGGCTCCTATAATTCACCCCTCCACTTT.

Concerning this clonotype itself: The likely explanation is a read error, given a far larger clone one base away. This chain uses TRBV27 with TRBJ2-7; maybe TRBD1 (5 bases). The germline V and J ends were trimmed by 3 bases and 7 bases, with 10 bases remaining between them. Germline CDR1 reads MNHEY; CDR2 reads SMNVEV (reference sequence). The CDR3 contains 12 residues. In DNA, the CDR3 is TGTGCCAGCAGTTTCAGGGTTGGTGAGCAGTACTTC. Translating it yields CASSFRVGEQYF.

This clonotype was recorded many times. The chain combines TRBV7-9 with TRBJ2-5; D may be TRBD1 or TRBD2 (5 bases each). Germline CDR1 SEHNR, CDR2 FQNEAQ (reference sequence). V was cut by 3 bases and J by 5 bases, with 19 bases left in between. This CDR3 region has 16 residues. CDR3 protein: CASSFFRGPGMETQYF. For the CDR3, the DNA is TGTGCCAGCAGCTTCTTTCGGGGCCCCGGTATGGAGACCCAGTACTTC.